The 19 T cell receptor beta chains below were found in one sample sequenced in a study of molecular identifiers for immune sequencing clone quantification. One entry per CDR3 protein, called by TCRdb with MiXCR from the PCR reads. Seen here are about 640,000 distinct CDR3 sequences, 15% to 20% observed once, and the top ten hold roughly 0.9%. Sequenced material: naive CD8+ T cells from blood, with Jurkat cell RNA spiked in. Sample subset: FACS-sorted CD8+CD4-CCR7+CD45RA+ naive T cells. The receptor source for this set is a human donor in good health. Some libraries in this study had Jurkat cell RNA spiked in.

In this sample, this clonotype turned up a few times. V is TRBV20-1 and J is TRBJ2-7; 8 nucleotides line up with TRBD1. The CDR3 has 11 residues. Germline-derived CDR1 and CDR2 are DFQATT and SNEGSKA (reference sequence). J was trimmed by 7 bases and V by 5 bases; bases with no gene match: 4. The DNA of the CDR3 is TGCAGTGCTCTTACAGGGGGTGAGCAGTACTTC. This codes for CSALTGGEQYF.

This clonotype has at least ten counts. CDR3 nucleotide sequence: TGTGCCAGCAGCTCATGGACAGGGGATCTGAACACTGAAGCTTTCTTT. It is translated as CASSSWTGDLNTEAFF. This chain connects TRBV7-9 to TRBJ1-1; TRBD1 agrees at 9 bases. Germline V lookup: CDR1 SEHNR, CDR2 FQNEAQ (reference sequence). CDR3 size: 16 residues. The V gene end was trimmed by 4 bases and the J gene end by 0 bases; junction bases not matched to a gene: 6.

This clonotype was observed at least ten times. The rearrangement uses TRBV12-3 or TRBV12-4 and TRBJ1-5; D not resolved. V shed 5 bases and J shed 0 bases, with 11 bases lying between them. There are 15 residues in the CDR3. CDR3 protein: CASSATGDSNQPQHF. The CDR3 DNA sequence: TGTGCCAGCAGTGCGACTGGGGATAGCAATCAGCCCCAGCATTTT.

In regard to this clonotype: A clone one base away is much larger, so this may be a read error. This chain connects TRBV7-9 to TRBJ2-7; possibly TRBD2 for D (5 bases). V lost 5 bases to trimming and J lost 2 bases, with 16 bases between them. There are 15 residues in the CDR3. Germline V gives CDR1 SEHNR, CDR2 FQNEAQ (reference sequence). The CDR3 nucleotides are TGTGCCAGCAGCACCCTCTCGTTCGGGGCCTACGAGCAGTACTTC. This gives the protein CASSTLSFGAYEQYF.

This clonotype has ten or more counts. Germline is not matched at one junction end, which may reflect a read error. The chain uses TRBV5-5 and TRBJ2-7; TRBD1 agrees at 11 bases. The CDR3 extends over 14 amino acids. The V gene's germline CDR1 is SGHKS and CDR2 YYEKEE (reference sequence). This CDR3 reads CASSIGQGASEQYF. The DNA for the CDR3 is TGCGCCAGCAGCATAGGACAGGGGGCGAGCGAGCAGTACTTC.

This clonotype was seen many times. The chain couples TRBV27 to TRBJ1-1; the D gene is possibly TRBD1 (5 bases). This CDR3 spans 13 amino acids. Germline CDR1 reads MNHEY; CDR2 reads SMNVEV (reference sequence). The V end lost 0 bases, the J end lost 7 bases, and 9 bases lay between the germline ends. CDR3 loop: CASSLSVGDEAFF. CDR3 nucleotides: TGTGCCAGCAGTTTATCGGTGGGGGATGAAGCTTTCTTT.

Ten or more counts support this clonotype. V gene TRBV27 combines with J gene TRBJ1-1, with D possibly matching TRBD1 (6 bases). Trimming removed 6 bases at V and 3 bases at J, with 14 bases between. The germline gives CDR1 MNHEY, CDR2 SMNVEV (reference sequence). The CDR3 is 14 amino acids. The CDR3 nucleotides read TGTGCCAGCAGATTAGGACAGACGTACACTGAAGCTTTCTTT. Translated: CASRLGQTYTEAFF.

This CDR3 is CASFKRGSSYNEQFF. The DNA for the CDR3 is TGTGCCAGCTTCAAGCGGGGGAGCTCCTACAATGAGCAGTTCTTC. The rearrangement links TRBV2 to TRBJ2-1, with 8 bases that match TRBD2. Trimming took 8 bases from V and 0 from J; bases not matched to a gene: 6. Germline V gene lookup returns CDR1 SNHLY and CDR2 FYNNEI. The CDR3 extends over 15 amino acids.

There are many counts of this clonotype. This chain uses TRBV4-2 with TRBJ2-3; D remains ambiguous. The CDR3 totals 15 residues. The V gene's germline CDR1 is LGHNA and CDR2 YNFKEQ. Trimming stripped 1 base from V and 2 bases from J, with 10 bases between. This CDR3 reads CASSQGPSNTDTQYF. CDR3 coding DNA: TGTGCCAGCAGCCAAGGTCCTAGTAACACAGATACGCAGTATTTT.

This clonotype was seen ten or more times. The chain carries TRBV7-9 and TRBJ2-7, with D perhaps TRBD1 or TRBD2 (5 bases each). Per germline, CDR1 SEHNR and CDR2 FQNEAQ (reference sequence). CDR3 size: 15 residues. The V and J ends lost 0 bases and 2 bases respectively, with 11 bases between them. The CDR3 DNA is TGTGCCAGCAGCTTAGCGTCTGGGGACGCCTACGAGCAGTACTTC. Amino acids: CASSLASGDAYEQYF. Drawing the rest from reference TRBV7-9 and TRBJ2-7, the complete variable domain is DTGVSQNPRHKITKRGQNVTFRCDPISEHNRLYWYRQTLGQGPEFLTYFQNEAQLEKSRLLSDRFSAERPKGSFSTLEIQRTEQGDSAMYLCASSLASGDAYEQYFGPGTRLTVT.

Regarding this clonotype: A read error may explain this, as a much larger clone is one base away. The CDR3 DNA is TGTGCCAGCAGCTTAGGTGATAGCGGGAGGGCCGCGGATACGCAGTATTTT. Its protein product is CASSLGDSGRAADTQYF. The chain is built from TRBV7-9 and TRBJ2-3; TRBD2 aligns across 11 bases. V gave up 1 base and J gave up 6 bases; unmatched junction bases: 9. This CDR3 contains 17 residues. CDR1 and CDR2 from the germline V gene are SEHNR and FQNEAQ (reference sequence).

There are a few counts of this clonotype. V and J are TRBV13 and TRBJ2-2; 11 bases agree with TRBD1. CDR1 PRHDT and CDR2 FYEKMQ come from the germline V gene (reference sequence). CDR3 length: 16 amino acids. V trimming: 5 bases; J trimming: 5 bases; junction bases outside the gene matches: 7. DNA for the CDR3: TGTGCCAGCAGCCTCGGGACAGGGGGTAATACCGGGGAGCTGTTTTTT. Its protein is CASSLGTGGNTGELFF. The variable domain in full, completed from reference TRBV13 and TRBJ2-2, reads AAGVIQSPRHLIKEKRETATLKCYPIPRHDTVYWYQQGPGQDPQFLISFYEKMQSDKGSIPDRFSAQQFSDYHSELNMSSLELGDSALYFCASSLGTGGNTGELFFGEGSRLTVL.

This clonotype was counted many times. The chain has TRBV30 and TRBJ2-7; D is undetermined. V was pared by 1 base and J by 3 bases, with 7 bases between. Germline V gene lookup returns CDR1 GTSNPN and CDR2 SVGIG (reference sequence). CDR3 length: 12 residues. The CDR3 here is CAWSDSYYEQYF. DNA for the CDR3: TGTGCCTGGAGTGACAGTTACTACGAGCAGTACTTC.

In regard to this clonotype: The missing conserved phenylalanine or tryptophan at the end of this CDR3 makes a read error likely. No DNA is shown, since the ends of the CDR3 on it are uncertain; the CDR3 is the one TCRdb lists. The chain is built from TRBV12-2 and TRBJ1-1. TRBV12-2 is a recognized pseudogene. Inclusive of both ends, the CDR3 amounts to 16 amino acids. The CDR3 sequence: CASRLARTRKNTEAFS.

This clonotype was detected only a few times. V usage is TRBV30 and J usage is TRBJ1-1, with TRBD1 as a possible D gene (6 bases). The CDR3 totals 14 residues. The V end was cut by 4 bases, the J end by 5 bases, with 17 bases between. From germline, CDR1 is GTSNPN and CDR2 SVGIG (reference sequence). The CDR3 is CAWIFGRGFTEAFF. The CDR3 DNA reads as TGTGCCTGGATTTTCGGCAGGGGTTTTACTGAAGCTTTCTTT.

This chain joins TRBV3-2 and TRBJ1-4; TRBD1 was called by the table and not checked on the DNA. TRBV3-2 constitutes a pseudogene. This CDR3 is built from 15 residues. As DNA, the CDR3 is TGTGCCAGCAGCCAAGGTCGGGACAGGGATGAAAAACTGTTTTTT. This translates into CASSQGRDRDEKLFF.

This clonotype came up a few times. The DNA of the CDR3 is TGTGCCACCAACACCGGGGTGGGCTACAATGAGCAGTTCTTC. This encodes CATNTGVGYNEQFF. The chain uses TRBV24-1 and TRBJ2-1; tentatively, D is TRBD2 (5 bases). With 8 bases removed from V and 3 bases from J, the gap between germline ends came to 13 bases. Germline CDR1 is KGHDR and CDR2 is SFDVKD. This CDR3 region has 14 residues.

Turning to this clonotype: This CDR3 is missing its conserved last phenylalanine or tryptophan, likely due to a read error. V usage is TRBV28 and J usage is TRBJ2-3; D is undetermined. This CDR3 contains 16 residues. Trimming pared 1 base from V and 7 bases from J, leaving 18 bases between. The V gene's germline CDR1 is MDHEN and CDR2 SYDVKM. CDR3 in DNA: TGTGCCAGCAGTTTATCTGACACGGTTATTCTTAATACGCAGTATCTT. Its translation is CASSLSDTVILNTQYL.

This clonotype was seen ten or more times. This chain joins TRBV19 and TRBJ2-1; no reliable D call. V shed 0 bases and J shed 4 bases, with 13 bases lying between them. Germline V gene data show CDR1 as LNHDA and CDR2 as SQIVND (reference sequence). The CDR3 has 16 amino acids. The CDR3 nucleotides read TGTGCCAGTAGTATAGATCTTATTGGCACTTACAATGAGCAGTTCTTC. Its translation: CASSIDLIGTYNEQFF.